This is a list of T cell receptor beta chains from one sample in a study of vaccination and CD4 T cells after COVID-19. TCRdb analysed the PCR reads with MiXCR anew, one entry per CDR3 protein. Of several thousand distinct CDR3 sequences detected, about 70% appear once; the ten largest clones hold 30% to 40%. These receptors have no identified antigens. What was sequenced was CD4+ T cells from blood, cultured in vitro. These receptors were taken from a human donor in good health. The CDR3 runs from the conserved cysteine through the conserved F or W. The D gene is left open where the match is weak. The size entry is marked missing in some rows and otherwise reads once, few, many or a size class.

clone size,J gene,D gene,CDR3 length,V gene,CDR3 DNA,CDR3 protein
-,TRBJ1-2,-,17,TRBV19,TGTGCCAGTAGCGAAACCGGGGGGATGTTGGTTGGCTATGGCTACACCTTC,CASSETGGMLVGYGYTF
-,TRBJ1-6,-,17,TRBV19,TGTGCCAGTAGTAAACACGGCGGAAGCTCCTATAATTCACCCCTCCACTTT,CASSKHGGSSYNSPLHF
few,TRBJ1-1,-,13,TRBV6-1,TGTGCCAGCAGTGACAGGATGAACACTGAAGCTTTCTTT,CASSDRMNTEAFF
-,TRBJ1-3,-,15,TRBV6-5,TGTGCCAGCAGATACTCGCCGGGCTCTGGAAACACCATATATTTT,CASRYSPGSGNTIYF
-,TRBJ1-2,-,14,TRBV6-1,TGTGCCAGCAGTGAAGTGAGACAGTCGTTCAGCTGCACCTTC,CASSEVRQSFSCTF
-,TRBJ1-3,TRBD1,15,TRBV6-5,TGTGCCAGCAGTTACTCAGGGACAGATCAGAACACCATATATTTT,CASSYSGTDQNTIYF
-,TRBJ2-7,TRBD1,13,TRBV6-5,TGTGCCAGCAGTTACGTTGGGACAGGGCAACAGTACTTC,CASSYVGTGQQYF
-,TRBJ1-2,TRBD1,16,TRBV28,TGTGCCAGCAGTTTATATTTCCGGGGACAGGGGTCTGGCTACACCTTC,CASSLYFRGQGSGYTF
-,TRBJ2-7,TRBD2,17,TRBV6-5,TGTGCCAGCAGTTACGCTCCCTGGGGGGGATTTTCATACGAGCAGTACTTC,CASSYAPWGGFSYEQYF
-,TRBJ1-6,-,14,TRBV7-2,TGTGCCAGCAGCTTAGTGGCAAGCAATTCACCCCTCCACTTT,CASSLVASNSPLHF
-,TRBJ1-2,TRBD1,18,TRBV12-3/TRBV12-4,TGTGCCAGCAGTTCATCCCGGGACAGGGGGCGAGATTCCTATGGCTACACCTTC,CASSSSRDRGRDSYGYTF
-,TRBJ2-5,-,13,TRBV21-1,TGTGCCAGCAGCAAAACGGGAGAAGAGACCCAGTACTTC,CASSKTGEETQYF
few,TRBJ1-1,-,12,TRBV20-1,TGCAGTGTCGTGGGCGGGAACACTGAAGCTTTCTTT,CSVVGGNTEAFF
-,TRBJ1-2,-,15,TRBV28,TGTGCCAGCAGTTTATCGACCCTGGAAGTTGACAGCTACACCTTC,CASSLSTLEVDSYTF
few,TRBJ2-7,TRBD2,13,TRBV7-2,TGTGCCAGCAGCCCGCGACTAGCTGGGGAGCAGTACTTC,CASSPRLAGEQYF
-,TRBJ1-2,-,13,TRBV5-8,TGTGCCAGCAGCTTGGACAGGGCCTATGGCTACACCTTC,CASSLDRAYGYTF
-,TRBJ2-3,TRBD2,14,TRBV6-1,TGTGCCAGCAAGGTGGGAGGGAGCACAGATACGCAGTATTTT,CASKVGGSTDTQYF
-,TRBJ2-2,-,12,TRBV7-9,TGTGCCAGCAGCTGGCGTTCCGGGGAGCTGTTTTTT,CASSWRSGELFF
-,TRBJ1-6,-,15,TRBV19,TGTGCCAGTAGTACCCAGGGACAATATAATTCACCCCTCCACTTT,CASSTQGQYNSPLHF
-,TRBJ1-2,-,16,TRBV7-8,TGTGCCAGCAGCTTTGGCAGGACCCTGGCTAACTATGGCTACACCTTC,CASSFGRTLANYGYTF
-,TRBJ2-5,TRBD2,15,TRBV20-1,TGCAGTGCTAGTGGGTTAGCGGGGGACCAAGAGACCCAGTACTTC,CSASGLAGDQETQYF
-,TRBJ1-1,TRBD1,13,TRBV6-5,TGTGCCAGCAGTTTCAACACAGGGGGTGAAGCTTTCTTT,CASSFNTGGEAFF
once,TRBJ2-7,TRBD2,13,TRBV11-2,TGTGCCAGCAGCTCTCTAGCGGGAAGCGAGCAGTACTTC,CASSSLAGSEQYF
-,TRBJ1-1,-,15,TRBV7-8,TGTGCCAGCAGCCCTAGGGGACAAAGGGGCACTGAAGCTTTCTTT,CASSPRGQRGTEAFF
-,TRBJ1-1,TRBD1,13,TRBV6-1,TGTGCCATCACGGAGGGACAGAATACTGAAGCTTTCTTT,CAITEGQNTEAFF
-,TRBJ2-7,-,15,TRBV21-1,TGTGCCAGCAGCGCCGTTAGCGGGAGTTTCTACGAGCAGTACTTC,CASSAVSGSFYEQYF
-,TRBJ1-2,-,12,TRBV5-6,TGTGCCAGCAGCCCCCCTACAGGGCGCTACACCTTC,CASSPPTGRYTF
-,TRBJ2-3,-,11,TRBV2,TGTGCCAGCAGCGCGTCGGATACGCAGTATTTT,CASSASDTQYF
few,TRBJ1-5,TRBD1,14,TRBV7-9,TGTGCCAGCAGCTTGGACAGGGGCAATCAGCCCCAGCATTTT,CASSLDRGNQPQHF
-,TRBJ1-5,-,14,TRBV20-1,TGCAGTGCCCGCTCCTCCAGCAGCAATCAGCCCCAGCATTTT,CSARSSSSNQPQHF
-,TRBJ1-5,TRBD1,15,TRBV12-3/TRBV12-4,TGTGCCAGCAGAACCGGGACAGGGGGGAGTCAGCCCCAGCATTTT,CASRTGTGGSQPQHF
-,TRBJ2-1,-,14,TRBV5-4,TGTGCCAGCAGCCCAGCGACTAGTATCTATGAGCAGTTCTTC,CASSPATSIYEQFF
-,TRBJ1-2,TRBD1,11,TRBV2,TGTGCCAGCATTCGGACAGGGGACTACACCTTC,CASIRTGDYTF